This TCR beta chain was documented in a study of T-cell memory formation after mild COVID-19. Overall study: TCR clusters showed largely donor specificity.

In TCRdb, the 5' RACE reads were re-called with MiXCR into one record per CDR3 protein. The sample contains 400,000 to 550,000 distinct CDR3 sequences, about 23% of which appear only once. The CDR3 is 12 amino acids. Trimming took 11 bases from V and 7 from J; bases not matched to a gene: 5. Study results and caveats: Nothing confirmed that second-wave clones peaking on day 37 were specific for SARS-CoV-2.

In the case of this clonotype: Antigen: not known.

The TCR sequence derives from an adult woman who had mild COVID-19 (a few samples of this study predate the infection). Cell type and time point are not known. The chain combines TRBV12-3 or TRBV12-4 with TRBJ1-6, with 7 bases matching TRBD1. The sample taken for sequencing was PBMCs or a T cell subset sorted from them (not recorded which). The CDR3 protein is CASTGLNSPLHF. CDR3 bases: TGTGCCTCGACAGGGCTAAATTCACCCCTCCACTTT.